This T cell receptor (beta chain) was observed in a study of blood T cell repertoires in COVID-19. About the study: COVID-19 samples from acute and convalescent phases originated in the United States, Italy and Spain. The analysed material was cDNA or gDNA that came from T cells, B-cell-depleted T cells, or PBMCs.

Original handling: From reference gene primer amplification, estimates of nucleated cell counts were derived. The assay was immunoSEQ multiplex PCR, and TCRdb's table has in-frame clones only and misses some. V and J calls and clone size are those listed in that table; D and trimming were worked out from the DNA. The sample includes 60,000 or so clones, roughly nine tenths of them seen just once. This CDR3 is built from 15 residues. Germline V CDR1 and CDR2: SEHNR, FQNEAQ (reference sequence). V trimming: 5 bases; J trimming: 7 bases; junction bases outside the gene matches: 5. This TCR derives from a human donor with acute or convalescent COVID-19. The donor label of this sample is uncertain. Source material: peripheral blood. The chain has TRBV7-9 and TRBJ2-1; TRBD2 matches 13 bases. The CDR3 region is CASSLLAGGQNEQFF. The DNA of the CDR3 is TGTGCCAGCAGCCTACTAGCGGGAGGGCAAAATGAGCAGTTCTTC.